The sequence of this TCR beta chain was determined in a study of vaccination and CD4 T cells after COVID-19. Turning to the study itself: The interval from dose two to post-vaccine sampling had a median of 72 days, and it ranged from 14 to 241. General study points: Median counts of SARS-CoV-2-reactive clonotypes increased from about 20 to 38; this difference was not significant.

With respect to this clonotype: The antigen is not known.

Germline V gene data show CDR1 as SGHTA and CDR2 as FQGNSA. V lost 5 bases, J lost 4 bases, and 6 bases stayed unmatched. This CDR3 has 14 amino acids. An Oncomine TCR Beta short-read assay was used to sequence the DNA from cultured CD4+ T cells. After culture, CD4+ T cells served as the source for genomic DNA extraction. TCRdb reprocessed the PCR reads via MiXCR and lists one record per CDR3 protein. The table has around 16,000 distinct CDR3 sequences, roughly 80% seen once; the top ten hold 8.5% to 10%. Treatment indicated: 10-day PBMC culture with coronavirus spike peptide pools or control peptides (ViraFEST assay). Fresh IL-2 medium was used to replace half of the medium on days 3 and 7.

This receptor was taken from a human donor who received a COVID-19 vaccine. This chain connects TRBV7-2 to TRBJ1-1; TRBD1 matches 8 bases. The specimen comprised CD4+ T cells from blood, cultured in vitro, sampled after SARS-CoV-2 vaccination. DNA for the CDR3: TGTGCCAGCAGCCCCTACAGGGGGTCCACTGAAGCTTTCTTT. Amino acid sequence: CASSPYRGSTEAFF.